This TCR beta chain was recorded in a study of blood T cell repertoires in COVID-19. Study-wide context: Collection of acute and convalescent COVID-19 samples took place in the United States, Italy and Spain. The cDNA or gDNA used as material had been derived from T cells, B-cell-depleted T cells, or PBMCs.

Per the original methods: The assay estimated nucleated cells by amplifying reference gene primers. Data came from immunoSEQ multiplex PCR; TCRdb stores just in-frame clones and leaves some out. V and J calls and clone size are copied from that table; D and trimming were computed from the DNA. The table includes nearly 100,000 clones, roughly 83% detected once. The CDR3 runs 14 residues. With V trimmed by 3 bases and J by 5 bases, 4 bases remained unmatched. CDR1 DFQATT and CDR2 SNEGSKA come from the germline V gene (reference sequence). The TCR sequence derives from an older woman with acute or convalescent COVID-19. The V and J genes are TRBV20-1 and TRBJ2-1, with TRBD1 matching 10 bases. The sequencing sample was made of peripheral blood. CDR3 region: CSASWDRGHNEQFF. The CDR3 nucleotides are TGCAGTGCTAGTTGGGACAGGGGCCACAATGAGCAGTTCTTC.